This entry describes one TCR beta chain. Antigen specificity is unknown. The data originate from a study of T-cell memory formation after mild COVID-19. Overall study: In these data, TCR clusters were largely donor specific. Overall study results and limits: From day 15 to 85, contracting clones were balanced between CD4 and CD8, whereas later expanders leaned toward CD4+.

This CDR3 contains 15 residues. Germline trimming cut 7 bases from V and 10 bases from J; bases unmatched to any gene: 9. 5'RACE with constant-segment primers yielded barcoded, UMI-tagged TCR alpha and TCR beta cDNA libraries. One entry per CDR3 protein results from TCRdb running MiXCR on the 5' RACE reads. The sample contains about 140,000 distinct CDR3 sequences, more than 13% of which appear only once. The specimen sequenced was PBMCs or a T cell subset sorted from them (not recorded which). The receptor was isolated from an adult woman who had mild COVID-19 (a few samples of this study predate the infection). Cell type and time point are not known. The V gene is TRBV12-3 or TRBV12-4, the J gene TRBJ2-1; 14 bases align to TRBD2. Here the CDR3 reads CASIPGLAGGREQFF. The CDR3 nucleotides read TGTGCCAGCATCCCCGGACTAGCGGGAGGTCGGGAGCAGTTCTTC.